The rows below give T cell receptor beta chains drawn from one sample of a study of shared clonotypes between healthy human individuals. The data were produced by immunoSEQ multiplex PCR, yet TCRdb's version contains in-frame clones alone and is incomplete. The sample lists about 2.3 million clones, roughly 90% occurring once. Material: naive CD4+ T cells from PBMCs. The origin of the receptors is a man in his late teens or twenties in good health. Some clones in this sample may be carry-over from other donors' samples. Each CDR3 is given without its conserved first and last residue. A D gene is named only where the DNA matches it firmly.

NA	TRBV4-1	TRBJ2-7	ASSQPGLWGEQY
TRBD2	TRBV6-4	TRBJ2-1	ASSDLAGGPGYEQF
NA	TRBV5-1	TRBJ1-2	ASSLGRGSYGYT
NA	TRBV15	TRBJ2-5	ATSSSGSETRY
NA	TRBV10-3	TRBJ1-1	AISVFGQSNTEAF
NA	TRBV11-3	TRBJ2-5	ASRAGETQY
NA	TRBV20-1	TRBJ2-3	SARHADTQY
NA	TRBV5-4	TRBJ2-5	ASSLVLDQETQY
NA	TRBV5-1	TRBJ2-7	ASSKGQTYEQY
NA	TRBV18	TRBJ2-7	ASSRADGYEQY
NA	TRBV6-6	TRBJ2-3	ASSYGRLADTQY
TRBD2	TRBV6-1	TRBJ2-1	ASIGTSGTYNEQF
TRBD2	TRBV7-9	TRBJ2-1	ASSLGGGRPGNEQF